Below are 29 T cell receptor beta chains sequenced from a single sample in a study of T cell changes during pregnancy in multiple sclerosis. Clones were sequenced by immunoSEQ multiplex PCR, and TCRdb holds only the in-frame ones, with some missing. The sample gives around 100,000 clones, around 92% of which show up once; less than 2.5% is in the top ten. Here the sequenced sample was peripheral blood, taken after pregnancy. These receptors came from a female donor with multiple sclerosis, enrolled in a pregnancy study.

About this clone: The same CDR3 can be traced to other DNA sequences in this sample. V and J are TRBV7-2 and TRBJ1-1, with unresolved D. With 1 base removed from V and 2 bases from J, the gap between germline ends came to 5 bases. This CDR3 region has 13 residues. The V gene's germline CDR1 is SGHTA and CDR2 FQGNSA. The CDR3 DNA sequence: TGTGCCAGCAGCTTAGATAGAAACACTGAAGCTTTCTTT. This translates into CASSLDRNTEAFF. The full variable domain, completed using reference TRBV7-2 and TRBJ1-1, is GAGVSQSPSNKVTEKGKDVELRCDPISGHTALYWYRQSLGQGLEFLIYFQGNSAPDKSGLPSDRFSAERTGGSVSTLTIQRTQQEDSAVYLCASSLDRNTEAFFGQGTRLTVV.

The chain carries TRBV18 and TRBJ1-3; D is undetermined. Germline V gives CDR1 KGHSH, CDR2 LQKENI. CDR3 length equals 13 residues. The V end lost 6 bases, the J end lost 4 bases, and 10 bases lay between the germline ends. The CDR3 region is CASSSGEGNTIYF. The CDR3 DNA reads TGTGCCAGCTCGTCCGGAGAGGGAAACACCATATATTTT. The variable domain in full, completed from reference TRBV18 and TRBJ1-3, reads NAGVMQNPRHLVRRRGQEARLRCSPMKGHSHVYWYRQLPEEGLKFMVYLQKENIIDESGMPKERFSAEFPKEGPSILRIQQVVRGDSAAYFCASSSGEGNTIYFGEGSWLTVV.

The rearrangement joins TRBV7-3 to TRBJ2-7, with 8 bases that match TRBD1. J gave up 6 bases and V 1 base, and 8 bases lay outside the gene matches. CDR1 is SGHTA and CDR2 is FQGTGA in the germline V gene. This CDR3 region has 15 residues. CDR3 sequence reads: CASSLMGGQGSEQYF. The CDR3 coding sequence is TGTGCCAGCAGCTTAATGGGAGGACAGGGTTCCGAGCAGTACTTC.

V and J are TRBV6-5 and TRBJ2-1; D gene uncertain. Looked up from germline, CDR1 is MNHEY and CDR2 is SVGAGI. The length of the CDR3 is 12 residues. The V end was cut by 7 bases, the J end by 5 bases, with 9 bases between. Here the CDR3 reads CASTRRDNEQFF. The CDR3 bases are TGTGCCAGCACCCGTCGGGACAATGAGCAGTTCTTC.

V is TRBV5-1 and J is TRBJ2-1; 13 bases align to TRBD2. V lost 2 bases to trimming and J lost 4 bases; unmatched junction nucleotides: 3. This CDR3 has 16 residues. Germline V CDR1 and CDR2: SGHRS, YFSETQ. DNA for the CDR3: TGCGCCAGCAGCTTACTAGCGGGAGGGATATACAATGAGCAGTTCTTC. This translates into CASSLLAGGIYNEQFF.

CDR3 in amino acids: CAWSLRRDRPYF. The CDR3 region has the DNA TGTGCCTGGAGTTTACGCCGCGACAGGCCGTACTTC. This sequence joins TRBV30 and TRBJ2-7, with a weak D call TRBD1 (6 bases). CDR1 is GTSNPN and CDR2 is SVGIG in the germline V gene (reference sequence). The CDR3 consists of 12 residues. Trimming took off 2 bases at V and 12 bases at J, with 17 bases between the two ends.

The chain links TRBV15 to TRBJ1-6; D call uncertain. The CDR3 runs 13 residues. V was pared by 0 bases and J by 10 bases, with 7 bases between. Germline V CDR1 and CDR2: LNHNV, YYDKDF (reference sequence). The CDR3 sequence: CATSRDTQSPLHF. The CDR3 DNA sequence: TGTGCCACCAGCAGAGATACCCAGTCACCCCTCCACTTT.

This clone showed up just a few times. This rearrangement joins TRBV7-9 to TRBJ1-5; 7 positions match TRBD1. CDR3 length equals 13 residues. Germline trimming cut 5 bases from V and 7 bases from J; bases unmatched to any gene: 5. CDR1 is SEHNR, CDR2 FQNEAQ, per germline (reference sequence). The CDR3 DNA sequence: TGTGCCAGCAGCACAACAGGGGCCCAGCCCCAGCATTTT. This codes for CASSTTGAQPQHF.

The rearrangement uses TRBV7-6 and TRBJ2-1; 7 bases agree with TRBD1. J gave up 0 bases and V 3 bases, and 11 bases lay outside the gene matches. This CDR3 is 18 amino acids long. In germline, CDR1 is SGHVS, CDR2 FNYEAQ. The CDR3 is CASSLYQGVGYSYNEQFF. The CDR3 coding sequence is TGTGCCAGCAGCTTGTATCAGGGGGTAGGGTACTCCTACAATGAGCAGTTCTTC.

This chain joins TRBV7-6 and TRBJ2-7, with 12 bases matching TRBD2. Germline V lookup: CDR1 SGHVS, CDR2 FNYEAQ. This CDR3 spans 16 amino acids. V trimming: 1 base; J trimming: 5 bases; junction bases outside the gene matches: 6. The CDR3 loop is CASSLVASGRVHEQYF. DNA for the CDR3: TGTGCCAGCAGCTTAGTGGCTAGCGGGAGGGTCCACGAGCAGTACTTC.

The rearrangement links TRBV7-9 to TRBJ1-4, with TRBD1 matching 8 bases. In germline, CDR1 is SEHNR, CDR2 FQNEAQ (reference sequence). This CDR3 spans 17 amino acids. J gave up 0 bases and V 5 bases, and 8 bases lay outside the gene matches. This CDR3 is CASSPTGGIATNEKLFF. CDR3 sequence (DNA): TGTGCCAGCAGCCCAACAGGGGGGATTGCAACTAATGAAAAACTGTTTTTT.

This chain's CDR3 is CASSGRGLETQYF. In DNA, the CDR3 is TGTGCCAGCAGTGGTCGGGGTTTAGAGACCCAGTACTTC. The chain links TRBV6-5 to TRBJ2-5; tentative D call: TRBD2 (5 bases). The CDR3 is made up of 13 amino acids. Trimming shortened V by 5 bases and J by 4 bases, and 11 bases separated the two germline ends. CDR1 MNHEY and CDR2 SVGAGI come from the germline V gene.

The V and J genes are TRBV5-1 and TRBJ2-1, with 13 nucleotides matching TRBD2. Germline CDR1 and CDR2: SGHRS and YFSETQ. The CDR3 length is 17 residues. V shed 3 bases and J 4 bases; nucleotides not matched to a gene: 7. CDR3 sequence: CASSSRTSGSIYNEQFF. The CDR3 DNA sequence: TGCGCCAGCAGCTCCAGGACTAGCGGGAGTATTTACAATGAGCAGTTCTTC.

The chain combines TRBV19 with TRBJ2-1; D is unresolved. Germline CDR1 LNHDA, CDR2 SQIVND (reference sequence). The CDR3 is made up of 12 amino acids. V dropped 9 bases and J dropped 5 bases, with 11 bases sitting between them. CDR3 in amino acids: CASSLPDNEQFF. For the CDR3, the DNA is TGTGCCAGCTCACTACCCGACAATGAGCAGTTCTTC.

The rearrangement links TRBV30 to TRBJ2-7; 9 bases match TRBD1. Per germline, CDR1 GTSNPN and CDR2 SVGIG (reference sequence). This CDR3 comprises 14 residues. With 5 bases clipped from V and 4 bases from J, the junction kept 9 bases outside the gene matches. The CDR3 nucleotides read TGTGCCTGGCAGACCGGACAGGGGCGATACGAGCAGTACTTC. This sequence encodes CAWQTGQGRYEQYF.

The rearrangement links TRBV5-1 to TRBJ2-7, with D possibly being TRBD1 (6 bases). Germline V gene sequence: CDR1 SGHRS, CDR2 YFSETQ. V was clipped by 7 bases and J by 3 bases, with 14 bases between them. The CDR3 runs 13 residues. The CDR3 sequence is CASQQGGHYEQYF. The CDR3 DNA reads TGCGCCAGCCAACAGGGTGGCCACTACGAGCAGTACTTC.

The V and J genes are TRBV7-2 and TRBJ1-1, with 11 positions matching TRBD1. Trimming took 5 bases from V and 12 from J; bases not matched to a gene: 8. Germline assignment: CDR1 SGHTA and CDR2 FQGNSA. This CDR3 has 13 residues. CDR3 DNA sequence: TGTGCCAGCAGCCAGGACAGGGGGCCTGGGTCTTTCTTT. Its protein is CASSQDRGPGSFF.

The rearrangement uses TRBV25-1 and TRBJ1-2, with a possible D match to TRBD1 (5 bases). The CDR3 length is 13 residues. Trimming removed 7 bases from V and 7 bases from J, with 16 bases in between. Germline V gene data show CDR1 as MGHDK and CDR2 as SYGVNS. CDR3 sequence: CASTGQGFTGYTF. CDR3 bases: TGTGCCAGCACCGGCCAGGGTTTTACTGGCTACACCTTC.

DNA for the CDR3: TGTGCCAGCGGGGAGAGCACAGATACGCAGTATTTT. It translates to CASGESTDTQYF. The V gene is TRBV6-1, the J gene TRBJ2-3, with a tentative D call TRBD2 (5 bases). Trimming removed 8 bases from V and 0 bases from J, with 6 bases in between. From germline, CDR1 is MNHNS and CDR2 SASEGT. The CDR3 consists of 12 residues.

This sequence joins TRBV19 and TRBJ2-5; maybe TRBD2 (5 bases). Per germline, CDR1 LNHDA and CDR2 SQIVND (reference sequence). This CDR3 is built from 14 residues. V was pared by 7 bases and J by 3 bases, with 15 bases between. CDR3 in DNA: TGTGCCAGTAAGGAGGCCCGGTGGGAAGAGACCCAGTACTTC. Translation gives CASKEARWEETQYF.

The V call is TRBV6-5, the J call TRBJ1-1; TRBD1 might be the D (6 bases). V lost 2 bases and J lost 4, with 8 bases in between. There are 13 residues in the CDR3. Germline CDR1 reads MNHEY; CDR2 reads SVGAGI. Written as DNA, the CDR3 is TGTGCCAGCAGTTACGGGGGCGGCACTGAAGCTTTCTTT. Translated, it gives CASSYGGGTEAFF.

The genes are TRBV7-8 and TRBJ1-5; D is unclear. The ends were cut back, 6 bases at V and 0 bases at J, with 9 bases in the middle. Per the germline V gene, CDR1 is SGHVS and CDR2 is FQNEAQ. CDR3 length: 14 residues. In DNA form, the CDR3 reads TGTGCCAGCAGTGACAACCTTAGCAATCAGCCCCAGCATTTT. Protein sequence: CASSDNLSNQPQHF. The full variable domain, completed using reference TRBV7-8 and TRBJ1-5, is GAGVSQSPRYKVAKRGQDVALRCDPISGHVSLFWYQQALGQGPEFLTYFQNEAQLDKSGLPSDRFFAERPEGSVSTLKIQRTQQEDSAVYLCASSDNLSNQPQHFGDGTRLSIL.

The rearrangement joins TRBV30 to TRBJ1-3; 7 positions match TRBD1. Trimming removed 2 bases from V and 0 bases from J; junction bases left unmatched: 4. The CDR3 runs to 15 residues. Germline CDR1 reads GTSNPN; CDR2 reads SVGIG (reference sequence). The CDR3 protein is CAWSTGQISGNTIYF. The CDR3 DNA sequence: TGTGCCTGGAGTACGGGACAGATCTCTGGAAACACCATATATTTT.

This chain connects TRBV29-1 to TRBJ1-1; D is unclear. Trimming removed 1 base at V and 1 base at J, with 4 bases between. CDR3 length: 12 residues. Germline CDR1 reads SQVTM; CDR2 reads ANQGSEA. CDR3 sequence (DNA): TGCAGCGTTGAAGTACAGAACACTGAAGCTTTCTTT. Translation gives CSVEVQNTEAFF.

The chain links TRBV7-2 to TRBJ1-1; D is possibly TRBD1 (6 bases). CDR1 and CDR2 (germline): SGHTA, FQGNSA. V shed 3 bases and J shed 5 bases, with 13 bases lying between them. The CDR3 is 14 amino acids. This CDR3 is CASSFIQRGTEAFF. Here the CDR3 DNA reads TGTGCCAGCAGCTTTATACAGAGGGGGACTGAAGCTTTCTTT.

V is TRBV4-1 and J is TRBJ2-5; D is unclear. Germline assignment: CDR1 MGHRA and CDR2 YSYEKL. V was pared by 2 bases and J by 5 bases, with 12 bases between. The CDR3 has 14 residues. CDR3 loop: CASSQSLNGETQYF. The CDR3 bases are TGCGCCAGCAGCCAATCGTTAAACGGGGAGACCCAGTACTTC.

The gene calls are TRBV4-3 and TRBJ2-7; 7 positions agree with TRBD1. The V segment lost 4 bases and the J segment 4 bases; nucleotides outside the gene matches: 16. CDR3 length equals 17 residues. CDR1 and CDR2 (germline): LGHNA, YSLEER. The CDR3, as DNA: TGCGCCAGCAGCCTACAGATAGGGGGCGAAGGTGTTTACGAGCAGTACTTC. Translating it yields CASSLQIGGEGVYEQYF.

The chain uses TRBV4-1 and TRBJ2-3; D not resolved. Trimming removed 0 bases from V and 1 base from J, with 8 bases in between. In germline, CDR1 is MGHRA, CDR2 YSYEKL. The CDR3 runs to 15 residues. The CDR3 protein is CASSQDRRGTDTQYF. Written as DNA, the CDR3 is TGCGCCAGCAGCCAAGATCGTCGGGGCACAGATACGCAGTATTTT.

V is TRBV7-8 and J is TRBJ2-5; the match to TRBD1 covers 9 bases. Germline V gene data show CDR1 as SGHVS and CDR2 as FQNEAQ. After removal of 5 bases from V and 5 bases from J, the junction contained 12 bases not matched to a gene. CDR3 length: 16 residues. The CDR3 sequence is CASSKIGTGTLETQYF. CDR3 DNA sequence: TGTGCCAGCAGCAAAATCGGGACAGGGACGTTGGAGACCCAGTACTTC.